The following is a T cell receptor beta chain sequence with its context. Antigen unknown. This sample was taken from a study of T cells in localized non-small cell lung cancer. General study findings and limits: There was higher T cell clonality in uninvolved adjacent lung than in tumor, and it was highest there. Longer overall survival accompanied higher blood T cell density.

The CDR3 is 15 residues long. Germline CDR1 is LNHNV and CDR2 is YYDKDF (reference sequence). V was clipped by 0 bases and J by 0 bases; unmatched bases: 2. The table came from immunoSEQ multiplex PCR; TCRdb's copy has only in-frame clones and leaves some out. The profile shows some 20,000 clones, about 89% of them singletons. The chain carries TRBV15 and TRBJ2-7, with 7 positions matching TRBD2. Material: PBMCs, obtained before any cancer treatment. This sequence originates from a man aged 40-75 years with stage II squamous cell lung carcinoma. The CDR3 loop is CATSRESGASYEQYF. The CDR3 nucleotides are TGTGCCACCAGCAGAGAAAGCGGGGCCTCCTACGAGCAGTACTTC.